The clone carrying this T cell receptor beta chain was found once. These data come from a study of blood T cell repertoires in COVID-19. Across the study: T cells, B-cell-depleted T cells, or PBMCs supplied cDNA or gDNA.

Produced via immunoSEQ multiplex PCR; TCRdb's table is partial and in-frame only. Of a few hundred thousand clones listed, roughly 86% were seen once; the top ten hold approximately 0.7%. Germline CDR1 SGHNT, CDR2 YYREEE (reference sequence). The V end was cut by 4 bases, the J end by 1 base, with 9 bases between. The CDR3 is made up of 14 amino acids. The V call is TRBV5-4, the J call TRBJ2-1; TRBD1 might be the D (6 bases). This clonotype was obtained from a human donor in a cohort sampled during active COVID-19. The specimen sequenced was peripheral blood. CDR3 amino acids: CASSQQGSYNEQFF. DNA for the CDR3: TGTGCCAGCAGCCAGCAGGGGTCCTACAATGAGCAGTTCTTC.